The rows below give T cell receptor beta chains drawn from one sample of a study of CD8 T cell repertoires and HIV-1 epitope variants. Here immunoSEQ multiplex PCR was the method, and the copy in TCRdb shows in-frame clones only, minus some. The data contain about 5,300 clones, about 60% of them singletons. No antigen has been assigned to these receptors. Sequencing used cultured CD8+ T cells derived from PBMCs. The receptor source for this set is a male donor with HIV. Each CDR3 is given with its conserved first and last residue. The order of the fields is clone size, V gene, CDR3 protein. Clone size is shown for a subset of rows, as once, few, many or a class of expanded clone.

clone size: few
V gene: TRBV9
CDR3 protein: CASSVDGTDTGELFF

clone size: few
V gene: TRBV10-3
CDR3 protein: CAISAGDAGTADEAFF

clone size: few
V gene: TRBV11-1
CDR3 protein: CASSAMTGVTMDTEAFF

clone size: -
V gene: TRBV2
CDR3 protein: CAWGGQTNEKLFF

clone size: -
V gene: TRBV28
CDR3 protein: CASSFSSTSTDTQYF

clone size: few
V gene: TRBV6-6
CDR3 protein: CASSPVVVNYGYTF

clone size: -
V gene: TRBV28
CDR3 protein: CASGTSGPSTDTQYF

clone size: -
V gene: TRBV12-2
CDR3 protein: CASRPEPRLAGDSPPYNEQFF

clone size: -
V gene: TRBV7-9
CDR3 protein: CASSLVGRALDEQYF

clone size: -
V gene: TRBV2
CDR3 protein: CASSSAGIDQETQYF

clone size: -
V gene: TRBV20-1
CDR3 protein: CSAMRGETQYF

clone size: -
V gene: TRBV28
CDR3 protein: CASTPIRASTGELFF

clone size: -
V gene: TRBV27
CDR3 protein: CASSATGGFGGYTF

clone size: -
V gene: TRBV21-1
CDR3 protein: CASSRPGPLKNIQYF

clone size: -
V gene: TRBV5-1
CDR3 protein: CASRSPEALTPYEQYF

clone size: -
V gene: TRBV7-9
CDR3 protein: CASSFTGAQYF

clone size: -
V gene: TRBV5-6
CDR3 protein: CASSALGSKNIQYF

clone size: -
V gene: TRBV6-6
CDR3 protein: CASGRSSPGEQYF

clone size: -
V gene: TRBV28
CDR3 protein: CASSPRSFSRGGNTIYF

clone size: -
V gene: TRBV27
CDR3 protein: CASSLWGGMDDQPQHF

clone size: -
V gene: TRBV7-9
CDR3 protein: CASSPYATNEKLFF

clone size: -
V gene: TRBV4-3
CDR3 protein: CASSQAPGASTDTQYF

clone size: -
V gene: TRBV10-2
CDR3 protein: CASSESNLGMSETQYF

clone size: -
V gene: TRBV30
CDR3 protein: CAFPGAYNEQFF

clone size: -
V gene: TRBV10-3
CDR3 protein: CAINSGQGYEQYF

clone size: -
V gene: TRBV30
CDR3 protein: CAWSVQDFHSLNTEAFF

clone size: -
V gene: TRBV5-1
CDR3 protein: CASSPTVGGSGNTIYF

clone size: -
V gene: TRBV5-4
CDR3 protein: CASSLGGQGIHEQYF

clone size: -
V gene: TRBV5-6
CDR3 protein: CASSLAWGDTEAFF

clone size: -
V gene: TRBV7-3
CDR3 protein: CASSFGGGDNEQFF

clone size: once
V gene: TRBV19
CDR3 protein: CASSPSGIYGYTF

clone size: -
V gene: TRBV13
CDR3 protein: CASSLKGDLNYGYTF

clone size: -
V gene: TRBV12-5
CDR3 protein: CASGLNGETQYF

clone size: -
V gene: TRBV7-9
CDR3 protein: CASSPRGVATGELFF

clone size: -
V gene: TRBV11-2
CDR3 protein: CASSLDRGTSGQETQYF

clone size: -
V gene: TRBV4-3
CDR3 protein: CASSQEIGGILPLHF

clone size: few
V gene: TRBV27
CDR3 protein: CASTRDALVDTQYF

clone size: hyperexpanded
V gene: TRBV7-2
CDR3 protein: CASSLGQYLREQYF

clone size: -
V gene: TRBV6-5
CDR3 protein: CASSPQGGADGYTF

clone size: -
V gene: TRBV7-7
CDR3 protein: CASSLAAGATYEQYF

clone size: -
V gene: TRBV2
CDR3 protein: CASTASTYEQYF

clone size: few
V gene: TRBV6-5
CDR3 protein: CASSEGGEQFF

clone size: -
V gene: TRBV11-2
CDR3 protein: CASSSVQGVDTEAFF

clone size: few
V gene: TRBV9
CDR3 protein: CASGPGAWGQPQHF

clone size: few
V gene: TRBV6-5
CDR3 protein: CASSYSDRGYGYTF

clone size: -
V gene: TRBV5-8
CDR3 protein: CASSFTGELFF

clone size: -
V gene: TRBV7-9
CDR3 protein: CASSLGFPGGQFF

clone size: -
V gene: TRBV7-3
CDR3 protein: CASSDGGGDQGRGYTF